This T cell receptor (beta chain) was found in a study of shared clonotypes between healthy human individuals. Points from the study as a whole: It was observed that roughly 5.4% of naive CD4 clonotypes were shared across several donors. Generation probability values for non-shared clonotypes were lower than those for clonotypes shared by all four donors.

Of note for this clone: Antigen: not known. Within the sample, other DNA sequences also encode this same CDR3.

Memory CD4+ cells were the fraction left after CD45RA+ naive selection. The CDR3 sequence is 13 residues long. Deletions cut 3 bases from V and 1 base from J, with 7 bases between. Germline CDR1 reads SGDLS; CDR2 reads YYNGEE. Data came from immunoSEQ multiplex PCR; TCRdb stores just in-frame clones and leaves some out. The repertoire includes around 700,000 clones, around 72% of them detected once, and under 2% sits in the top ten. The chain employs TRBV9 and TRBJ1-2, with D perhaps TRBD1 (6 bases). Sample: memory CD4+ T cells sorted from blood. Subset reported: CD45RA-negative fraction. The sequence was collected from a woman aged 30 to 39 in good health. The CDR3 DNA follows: TGTGCCAGCAGCGCACAGGGTAACTATGGCTACACCTTC. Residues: CASSAQGNYGYTF.